This T cell receptor beta chain was sequenced during a study of cytomegalovirus exposure and HLA in healthy donors. The CDR3 spans 12 residues. V was shortened by 2 bases and J by 8 bases, with 9 bases between the two germline ends. Germline V lookup: CDR1 MNHNY, CDR2 SVGAGI (reference sequence). This clone was observed a handful of times. The assay was immunoSEQ multiplex PCR, and TCRdb's table has in-frame clones only and misses some. Among fewer than 200,000 clones listed, over 85% were seen once. The sequencing input was PBMCs. The origin of this receptor is a young man in good health and CMV-seropositive. The chain uses TRBV6-6 and TRBJ1-2; D is undetermined. In DNA, the CDR3 is TGTGCCAGCAGTTACAGCGAGGGAGGCTACACCTTC. This gives the protein CASSYSEGGYTF.